The next 14 T cell receptor beta chains were all read from a single sample in a study of early T cells in non-severe SARS-CoV-2 infection. TCRdb processed the 5' RACE reads anew with MiXCR; each CDR3 protein has one entry. The sample holds tens of thousands of distinct CDR3 sequences; approximately 13% are singletons and the top ten take about 8.3%. Sequences were obtained from whole blood. These receptors came from an adult who was a healthcare worker with PCR-confirmed SARS-CoV-2 infection or an uninfected control (not recorded which).

This clonotype was recorded a few times. The chain joins TRBV28 to TRBJ1-2, with D possibly being TRBD1 (6 bases). This CDR3 contains 12 residues. V lost 4 bases and J 7 bases, leaving 10 bases between the germline ends. Per germline, CDR1 MDHEN and CDR2 SYDVKM. The DNA for the CDR3 is TGTGCCAGCAGTTACGGGGGGGCTGGCTACACCTTC. Its translation is CASSYGGAGYTF.

V and J are TRBV12-3 or TRBV12-4 and TRBJ1-1, with D hard to call. The CDR3 is 12 residues long. V was trimmed by 1 base and J by 10 bases, leaving 10 bases between them. The CDR3 loop is CASSLESRIAFF. The CDR3 DNA reads TGTGCCAGCAGTTTAGAATCTCGAATAGCTTTCTTT.

The chain couples TRBV6-5 to TRBJ2-7, with 10 positions matching TRBD2. The CDR3 sequence is 16 residues long. The V gene's germline CDR1 is MNHEY and CDR2 SVGAGI. Unmatched junction bases numbered 5, after V lost 0 bases and J lost 3 bases. DNA for the CDR3: TGTGCCAGCAGTTACTCGCGGACTAGCGGCATCTACGAGCAGTACTTC. Its protein is CASSYSRTSGIYEQYF.

The sample holds many counts of this clonotype. The chain couples TRBV28 to TRBJ2-7, with TRBD1 matching 7 bases. Per germline, CDR1 MDHEN and CDR2 SYDVKM. The CDR3 contains 14 residues. Trimming cost V 6 bases and J 3 bases; bases outside gene matches: 8. CDR3 nucleotide sequence: TGTGCCAGCAGCCCGACAGGGACGGTCTACGAGCAGTACTTC. Translated, it gives CASSPTGTVYEQYF.

Ten or more counts support this clonotype. This chain joins TRBV29-1 and TRBJ2-3; D uncertain. V dropped 3 bases and J dropped 1 base, with 2 bases sitting between them. CDR3 length: 11 amino acids. The germline CDR1 and CDR2 sequences are SQVTM and ANQGSEA. CDR3 region: CSVDRTDTQYF. As DNA, the CDR3 is TGCAGCGTTGACCGCACAGATACGCAGTATTTT.

V is TRBV29-1 and J is TRBJ2-7; a weak D match, TRBD1 (6 bases). Germline CDR1 and CDR2: SQVTM and ANQGSEA. The CDR3 consists of 14 residues. V dropped 6 bases and J dropped 3 bases, with 18 bases sitting between them. The DNA for the CDR3 is TGCAGCGTCTCTCCCGGACAGCTAGACTACGAGCAGTACTTC. Translation gives CSVSPGQLDYEQYF.

This clonotype occurred a few times. V gene TRBV19 combines with J gene TRBJ1-2; D gene ambiguous. Looked up from germline, CDR1 is LNHDA and CDR2 is SQIVND (reference sequence). This CDR3 has 12 amino acids. V was shortened by 7 bases and J by 4 bases, with 10 bases between the two germline ends. The CDR3: CASTSRSYGYTF. For the CDR3, the DNA is TGTGCCAGTACCTCCCGATCCTATGGCTACACCTTC.

This clonotype has only a few counts. V usage is TRBV20-1 and J usage is TRBJ2-3; TRBD2 aligns across 7 bases. From germline, CDR1 is DFQATT and CDR2 SNEGSKA (reference sequence). The CDR3 totals 14 residues. CDR3 DNA sequence: TGCACTCCCTTGGGGGGGAGGGCGACAGATACGCAGTATTTT. Amino acids: CTPLGGRATDTQYF.

This clonotype has a single count. V is TRBV3-1 and J is TRBJ2-3; D tentatively reads TRBD1 or TRBD2 (5 bases each). Germline lookup yields CDR1 LGHDT and CDR2 YNNKEL (reference sequence). V lost 3 bases, J lost 4 bases, and 11 bases lay in between. The CDR3 extends over 14 amino acids. This chain's CDR3 is CASSHRGVPDTQYF. The DNA for the CDR3 is TGTGCCAGCAGCCACAGAGGGGTCCCAGATACGCAGTATTTT.

As for this clonotype: The junction and the germline gene differ at one end; a read error may be behind it. The CDR3, as DNA: TGTGCCAGCAGTCTGGAGGAGACCCGGTACTTC. Amino acids: CASSLEETRYF. The V call is TRBV7-9, the J call TRBJ2-5; D is perhaps TRBD2 (5 bases). Per germline, CDR1 SEHNR and CDR2 FQNEAQ (reference sequence). CDR3 size: 11 residues.

This clonotype was detected many times. The chain is built from TRBV5-6 and TRBJ1-1; D remains ambiguous. Trimming cost V 1 base and J 0 bases, with 4 bases left between them. This CDR3 has 13 residues. The germline gives CDR1 SGHDT, CDR2 YYEEEE. CDR3 protein: CASSLSVNTEAFF. Written as DNA, the CDR3 is TGTGCCAGCAGCTTGAGCGTGAACACTGAAGCTTTCTTT.

As regards this clonotype: One end of the junction is discordant with germline, which a read error may explain. The chain uses TRBV28 and TRBJ1-1, with 9 bases aligning to TRBD1. The CDR3 is made up of 12 amino acids. Germline loops: CDR1 MDHEN, CDR2 SYDVKM. The CDR3 loop reads CASRLTGTGQIF. CDR3 bases: TGTGCCAGCAGACTGACCGGGACAGGGCAGATCTTT.

This clonotype was counted ten times or more. The rearrangement links TRBV6-4 to TRBJ2-3; 15 bases align to TRBD2. This CDR3 has 16 residues. V was clipped by 2 bases and J by 4 bases; unmatched bases: 1. CDR1 is MRHNA, CDR2 SNTAGT, per germline. The CDR3, as DNA: TGTGCCAGCAGTGACGGGACTAGCGGGGGGTCAGATACGCAGTATTTT. As protein: CASSDGTSGGSDTQYF.

The chain has TRBV11-2 and TRBJ2-7; D remains ambiguous. The germline V gene has CDR1 SGHAT and CDR2 FQNNGV. The CDR3 runs 14 residues. Trimming stripped 2 bases from V and 4 bases from J, with 12 bases between. The CDR3 DNA follows: TGTGCCAGCAGCTTATACGCCAGAGCGTACGAGCAGTACTTC. It translates to CASSLYARAYEQYF.